This T cell receptor (beta chain) was sequenced in a study of T cell responses to AZD1222 COVID-19 vaccine. Study-wide points: Targeting of unmutated variant regions was reportedly seen in nearly half of spike-specific TCRs.

This CDR3 has 15 amino acids. V lost 0 bases and J lost 3, with 9 bases in between. Germline-derived CDR1 and CDR2 are MNHEY and SVGEGT. TCRdb keeps only in-frame clones here, not all; method: immunoSEQ multiplex PCR. This table has about 180,000 clones, about 92% appearing once. In its sample, this clone was seen once. What it recognizes is unknown. The clonotype was recovered from an adult in good health. J is TRBJ1-5 and V is TRBV6-2 or TRBV6-3; unclear D gene. The material sequenced was peripheral blood, taken on day 0 of AZD1222 vaccination. DNA for the CDR3: TGTGCCAGCAGTTACTCGGAAGGTCCCAATCAGCCCCAGCATTTT. Translation: CASSYSEGPNQPQHF.